This TCR beta chain came from a study of identical twins. The study's findings and limits: Conclusions rested on cross-sectional statistics rather than following the same donors. Invariant MAIT and iNKT cells are populations that could partly confound zero-insertion analyses. Cord blood beta clonotypes present at high abundance carried fewer insertions; no such pattern appeared in memory repertoires.

This clonotype came up a few times. The antigen is unknown. CDR3 length equals 13 residues. The germline gives CDR1 ENHRY, CDR2 SYGVKD. The trim removed 4 bases at V and 4 bases at J, leaving 3 bases unmatched. Template switching (which added a universal primer site) was used, and cDNA carried unique molecular identifiers. MiXCR was run by TCRdb on the 5' RACE reads, yielding one entry per CDR3 protein. The sample records around 510,000 distinct CDR3 sequences, more than 13% being singletons. These data were likewise used in another study, on yellow fever vaccine responses in identical twins.

The sequencing sample was made of CD4+ T cells sorted from blood. This clonotype was obtained from a woman between 18 and 30 years old in good health. The chain uses TRBV10-3 and TRBJ2-7; 8 bases line up with TRBD2. Here the CDR3 reads CAISGTSTYEQYF. CDR3 nucleotide sequence: TGTGCCATCAGTGGGACTAGCACTTACGAGCAGTACTTC.